Listed below are T cell receptor beta chains from one sample, sequenced in a study of blood T cell repertoires in COVID-19. Sequenced by immunoSEQ multiplex PCR; TCRdb stores in-frame clones only, minus some. The sample consists of roughly 34,000 clones, approximately 90% of them appearing once. Source material: peripheral blood. Source of these receptors: a man in his 60s with active or convalescent COVID-19. Each CDR3 is given with its conserved first and last residue. A D gene is named only where the DNA matches it firmly. Expanded clones are given a class, and other clones once, few, many or no size at all.

. | TRBJ2-7 | TRBD2 | 15 | TRBV2 | CASSVRREGLYEQYF | TGTGCCAGCAGTGTCCGCCGGGAGGGCCTTTACGAGCAGTACTTC
once | TRBJ2-7 | . | 12 | TRBV3-1/TRBV3-2 | CASSPDRGEQYF | TGTGCCAGCAGCCCCGACCGGGGGGAGCAGTACTTC
. | TRBJ1-2 | TRBD1 | 16 | TRBV29-1 | CSVEGRGRGDGEGYTF | TGCAGCGTTGAAGGGAGGGGGCGCGGGGATGGAGAAGGCTACACCTTC
. | TRBJ2-1 | TRBD2 | 14 | TRBV4-3 | CASTASGRYNEQFF | TGCGCCTCGACAGCTAGCGGCCGCTACAATGAGCAGTTCTTC
. | TRBJ1-2 | . | 12 | TRBV3-1/TRBV3-2 | CASSQDYQGYTF | TGTGCCAGCAGCCAAGATTATCAGGGCTACACCTTC
. | TRBJ1-1 | TRBD1 | 14 | TRBV5-1 | CASSSQGANTEAFF | TGCGCCAGCAGCTCACAGGGGGCGAACACTGAAGCTTTCTTT
. | TRBJ1-4 | . | 16 | TRBV7-8 | CASSLSTMGLDEKLFF | TGTGCCAGCAGCTTAAGTACGATGGGCCTGGATGAAAAACTGTTTTTT
once | TRBJ2-1 | TRBD2 | 17 | TRBV28 | CASSFFATSGPYNEQFF | TGTGCCAGCAGTTTTTTCGCGACTAGCGGGCCGTACAATGAGCAGTTCTTC
. | TRBJ1-2 | TRBD1 | 13 | TRBV6-1 | CASSDGTGYGYTF | TGTGCCAGCAGTGACGGGACAGGTTATGGCTACACCTTC
. | TRBJ2-3 | TRBD2 | 17 | TRBV19 | CASSSGLAGGLTDTQYF | TGTGCCAGTAGTTCCGGACTAGCGGGGGGTCTCACAGATACGCAGTATTTT
. | TRBJ1-2 | . | 13 | TRBV27 | CASSSRQRYGYTF | TGTGCCAGCAGTTCCAGACAGCGCTATGGCTACACCTTC
. | TRBJ1-1 | TRBD1 | 15 | TRBV5-8 | CASSLDRGWNTEAFF | TGTGCCAGCAGCTTGGACAGGGGCTGGAACACTGAAGCTTTCTTT
. | TRBJ2-7 | . | 13 | TRBV18 | CASSPTGSYEQYF | TGTGCCAGCTCACCCACAGGGAGCTACGAGCAGTACTTC
. | TRBJ1-1 | . | 14 | TRBV9 | CASSVAPSNTEAFF | TGTGCCAGCAGCGTAGCCCCCTCGAACACTGAAGCTTTCTTT
. | TRBJ1-4 | TRBD1 | 13 | TRBV29-1 | CSARTGSNEKLFF | TGCAGCGCCAGGACAGGGTCTAATGAAAAACTGTTTTTT
. | TRBJ2-1 | TRBD1 | 18 | TRBV7-9 | CASSPGQGGNPSYNEQFF | TGTGCCAGCAGCCCCGGACAGGGGGGGAATCCTTCCTACAATGAGCAGTTCTTC
. | TRBJ1-1 | . | 13 | TRBV28 | CASSLRSGTEAFF | TGTGCCAGCAGTTTGCGCTCGGGGACTGAAGCTTTCTTT
few | TRBJ1-6 | . | 13 | TRBV4-1 | CASSQDPRSPLHF | TGCGCCAGCAGCCAAGATCCTAGGTCACCCCTCCACTTT
. | TRBJ1-1 | . | 13 | TRBV7-9 | CASSLVQGSEAFF | TGTGCCAGCAGCTTAGTTCAGGGGTCTGAAGCTTTCTTT
. | TRBJ1-1 | TRBD1 | 14 | TRBV11-2 | CASRFDRVSTEAFF | TGTGCCAGCAGATTCGACAGGGTGAGCACTGAAGCTTTCTTT
. | TRBJ1-4 | . | 13 | TRBV6-6 | CASSWAYNEKLFF | TGTGCCAGCAGTTGGGCCTATAATGAAAAACTGTTTTTT
. | TRBJ2-5 | TRBD1 | 15 | TRBV24-1 | CATSDPQGAGETQYF | TGTGCCACCAGTGATCCACAGGGGGCAGGGGAGACCCAGTACTTC
. | TRBJ2-7 | TRBD2 | 12 | TRBV29-1 | CSVASGGDEQYF | TGCAGCGTTGCTAGCGGGGGCGACGAGCAGTACTTC
. | TRBJ1-6 | TRBD1 | 16 | TRBV7-8 | CASSATGGGYNSPLHF | TGTGCCAGCAGCGCTACAGGGGGGGGGTATAATTCACCCCTCCACTTT
. | TRBJ1-1 | . | 11 | TRBV14 | CASRGGRKVFF | TGTGCCAGCAGGGGAGGAAGAAAGGTTTTCTTT
. | TRBJ2-3 | TRBD2 | 16 | TRBV7-2 | CASSSGDYRFTDTQYF | TGTGCCAGCAGCTCCGGGGACTATAGGTTTACAGATACGCAGTATTTT
. | TRBJ1-5 | . | 14 | TRBV5-1 | CASSLLGDNQPQHF | TGCGCCAGCAGCCTCCTGGGCGACAATCAGCCCCAGCATTTT
. | TRBJ2-3 | TRBD2 | 16 | TRBV2 | CASRELAGVQTDTQYF | TGTGCCAGCAGGGAACTAGCGGGAGTACAGACAGATACGCAGTATTTT
. | TRBJ1-5 | TRBD1 | 18 | TRBV27 | CASSRRTGGSAGNQPQHF | TGTGCCAGCAGCAGACGGACAGGGGGGAGCGCAGGGAATCAGCCCCAGCATTTT
. | TRBJ1-1 | . | 16 | TRBV6-5 | CASSYPETMRNTEAFF | TGTGCCAGCAGTTACCCAGAGACAATGAGGAACACTGAAGCTTTCTTT
. | TRBJ1-5 | TRBD1 | 14 | TRBV20-1 | CSASATGGGQPQHF | TGCAGTGCTAGTGCTACAGGGGGTGGTCAGCCCCAGCATTTT
. | TRBJ1-1 | . | 11 | TRBV20-1 | CSAPSGVSAFF | TGCAGTGCGCCTTCAGGGGTATCAGCTTTCTTT
. | TRBJ2-1 | . | 14 | TRBV4-3 | CASSQGSSSYRQFF | TGCGCCAGCAGCCAAGGTTCATCGTCCTATAGGCAGTTCTTC
. | TRBJ1-2 | . | 11 | TRBV29-1 | CSARVNYGYTF | TGCAGCGCTAGAGTCAACTATGGCTACACCTTC
once | TRBJ1-2 | TRBD1 | 16 | TRBV5-6 | CASSQGQGARLAGYTF | TGTGCCAGCAGTCAGGGACAGGGGGCGAGGTTAGCTGGCTACACCTTC
. | TRBJ1-6 | . | 16 | TRBV2 | CASSEGGGAYNSPLHF | TGTGCCAGCAGTGAGGGTGGGGGGGCTTATAATTCACCCCTCCACTTT
. | TRBJ2-1 | . | 12 | TRBV28 | CASRRAYNEQFF | TGTGCCAGCAGGCGGGCCTACAATGAGCAGTTCTTC
once | TRBJ2-3 | . | 14 | TRBV20-1 | CSASRGGGLDTQYF | TGCAGTGCTAGTCGAGGGGGGGGACTAGATACGCAGTATTTT
. | TRBJ2-7 | TRBD1 | 15 | TRBV7-9 | CASSQGALDSYEQYF | TGTGCCAGCAGCCAGGGGGCTCTTGACTCCTACGAGCAGTACTTC
. | TRBJ2-1 | TRBD2 | 17 | TRBV6-2/TRBV6-3 | CASSYLGLAGVYNEQFF | TGTGCCAGCAGTTACTTAGGACTAGCGGGAGTCTACAATGAGCAGTTCTTC
. | TRBJ1-1 | . | 16 | TRBV28 | CASSTGTTFSNTEAFF | TGTGCCAGTTCTACAGGGACCACCTTTTCGAACACTGAAGCTTTCTTT
once | TRBJ2-2 | . | 15 | TRBV5-1 | CASSLAGGDTGELFF | TGCGCCAGCAGCTTGGCTGGCGGGGACACCGGGGAGCTGTTTTTT
few | TRBJ1-3 | TRBD1 | 15 | TRBV2 | CASSYRGQSGNTIYF | TGTGCCAGCAGCTACAGGGGACAGTCTGGAAACACCATATATTTT
. | TRBJ1-2 | . | 14 | TRBV19 | CASSIGVGIYGYTF | TGTGCCAGTAGTATCGGGGTAGGCATCTATGGCTACACCTTC
. | TRBJ2-3 | TRBD2 | 17 | TRBV19 | CASSRWSSGRSTDTQYF | TGTGCCAGTAGTCGGTGGTCTAGCGGGAGGAGCACAGATACGCAGTATTTT
. | TRBJ2-7 | . | 14 | TRBV24-1 | CATSDSLRSYEQYF | TGTGCCACCAGTGATTCCCTACGTTCCTACGAGCAGTACTTC
once | TRBJ1-3 | . | 15 | TRBV18 | CASSPGLISGNTIYF | TGTGCCAGCTCACCAGGGCTGATCTCTGGAAACACCATATATTTT
. | TRBJ2-1 | . | 14 | TRBV5-1 | CASSLGVYYNEQFF | TGCGCCAGCAGCTTGGGAGTGTATTACAATGAGCAGTTCTTC
. | TRBJ2-3 | . | 15 | TRBV5-1 | CASAWGGEGTDTQYF | TGCGCCAGCGCCTGGGGCGGGGAGGGCACAGATACGCAGTATTTT